This T cell receptor beta chain was recovered during a study of blood T cell repertoires in COVID-19. Background on the study: PBMCs, B-cell-depleted T cells, or T cells were the source of the cDNA or gDNA that made up the material.

This CDR3 contains 15 residues. V lost 6 bases and J lost 7; bases outside the gene matches: 8. CDR1 and CDR2 from the germline V gene are MDHEN and SYDVKM. Method: immunoSEQ multiplex PCR; TCRdb's copy keeps in-frame clones and lacks some. The table shows under 120,000 clones, with approximately 84% occurring only once. The rearrangement joins TRBV28 to TRBJ1-4; 10 positions match TRBD1. Sequencing input: peripheral blood. The origin of this receptor is a human donor in a cohort sampled during active COVID-19. The CDR3 coding sequence is TGTGCCAGCAGCCGCCCCGGGACAGGGGTTGAAAAACTGTTTTTT. Protein: CASSRPGTGVEKLFF.